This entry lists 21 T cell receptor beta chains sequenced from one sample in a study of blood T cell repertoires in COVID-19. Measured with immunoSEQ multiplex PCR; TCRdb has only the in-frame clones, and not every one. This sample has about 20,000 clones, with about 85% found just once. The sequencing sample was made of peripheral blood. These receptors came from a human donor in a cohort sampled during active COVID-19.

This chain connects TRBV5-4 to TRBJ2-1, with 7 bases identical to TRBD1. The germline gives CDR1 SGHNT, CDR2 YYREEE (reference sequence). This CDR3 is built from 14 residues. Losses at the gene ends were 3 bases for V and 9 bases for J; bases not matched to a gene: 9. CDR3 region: CASSYETGSGEQFF. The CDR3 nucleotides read TGTGCCAGCAGCTATGAGACAGGGAGCGGTGAGCAGTTCTTC.

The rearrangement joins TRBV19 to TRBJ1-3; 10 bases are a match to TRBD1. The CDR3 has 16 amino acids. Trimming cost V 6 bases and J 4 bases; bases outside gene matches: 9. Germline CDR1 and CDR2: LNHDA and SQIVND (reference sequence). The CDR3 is CASSRLTGGRGNTIYF. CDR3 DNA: TGTGCCAGTAGCCGCTTGACAGGGGGCCGGGGAAACACCATATATTTT.

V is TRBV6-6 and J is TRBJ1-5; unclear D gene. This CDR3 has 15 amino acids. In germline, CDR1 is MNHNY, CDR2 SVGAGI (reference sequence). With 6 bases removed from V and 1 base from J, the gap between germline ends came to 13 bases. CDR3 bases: TGTGCCAGCAGACAAGATCGATTGAGCAATCAGCCCCAGCATTTT. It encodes CASRQDRLSNQPQHF.

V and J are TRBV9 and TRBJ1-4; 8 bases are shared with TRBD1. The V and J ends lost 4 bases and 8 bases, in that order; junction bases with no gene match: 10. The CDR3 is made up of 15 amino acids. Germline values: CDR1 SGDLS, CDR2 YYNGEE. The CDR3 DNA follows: TGTGCCAGCAGCTCCCGGACAGGGCTCGAGGAAAAACTGTTTTTT. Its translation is CASSSRTGLEEKLFF.

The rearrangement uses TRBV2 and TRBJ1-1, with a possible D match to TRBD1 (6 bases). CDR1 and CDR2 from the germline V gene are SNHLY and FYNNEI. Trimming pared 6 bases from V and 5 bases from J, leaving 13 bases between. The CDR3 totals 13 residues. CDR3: CASRVGQWTEAFF. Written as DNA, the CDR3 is TGTGCCAGCAGGGTCGGACAGTGGACTGAAGCTTTCTTT.

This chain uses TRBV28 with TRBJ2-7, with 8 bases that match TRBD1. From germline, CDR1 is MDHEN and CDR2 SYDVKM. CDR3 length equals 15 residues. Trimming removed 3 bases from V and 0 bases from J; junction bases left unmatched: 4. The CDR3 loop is CASSFPGQGSYEQYF. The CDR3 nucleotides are TGTGCCAGCAGTTTTCCTGGACAGGGCTCCTACGAGCAGTACTTC.

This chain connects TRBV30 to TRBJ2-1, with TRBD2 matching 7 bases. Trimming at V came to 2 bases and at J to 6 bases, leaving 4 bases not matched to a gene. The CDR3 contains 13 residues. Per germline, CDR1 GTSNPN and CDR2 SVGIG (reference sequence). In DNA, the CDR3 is TGTGCCTGGAGTTGGCTAGCGGCCAATGAGCAGTTCTTC. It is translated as CAWSWLAANEQFF.

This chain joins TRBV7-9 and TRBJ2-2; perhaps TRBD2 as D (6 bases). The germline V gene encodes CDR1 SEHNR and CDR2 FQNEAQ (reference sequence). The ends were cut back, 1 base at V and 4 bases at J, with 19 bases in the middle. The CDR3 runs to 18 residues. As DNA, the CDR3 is TGTGCCAGCAGCTTAGTCCGGGGAGGTCTCTACCCCACCGGGGAGCTGTTTTTT. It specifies CASSLVRGGLYPTGELFF. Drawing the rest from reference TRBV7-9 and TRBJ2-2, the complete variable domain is DTGVSQNPRHKITKRGQNVTFRCDPISEHNRLYWYRQTLGQGPEFLTYFQNEAQLEKSRLLSDRFSAERPKGSFSTLEIQRTEQGDSAMYLCASSLVRGGLYPTGELFFGEGSRLTVL.

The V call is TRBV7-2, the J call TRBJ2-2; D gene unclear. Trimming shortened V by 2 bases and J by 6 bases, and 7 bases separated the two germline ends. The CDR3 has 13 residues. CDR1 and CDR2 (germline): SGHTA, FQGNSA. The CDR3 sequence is CASSLKLSGELFF. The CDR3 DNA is TGTGCCAGCAGCTTAAAACTATCCGGGGAGCTGTTTTTT.

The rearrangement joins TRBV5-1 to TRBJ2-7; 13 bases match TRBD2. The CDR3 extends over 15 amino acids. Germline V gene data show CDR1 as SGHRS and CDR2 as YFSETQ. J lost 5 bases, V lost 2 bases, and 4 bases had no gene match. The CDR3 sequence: CASSLGGLAGNEQYF. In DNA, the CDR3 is TGCGCCAGCAGCTTAGGGGGACTAGCGGGAAACGAGCAGTACTTC.

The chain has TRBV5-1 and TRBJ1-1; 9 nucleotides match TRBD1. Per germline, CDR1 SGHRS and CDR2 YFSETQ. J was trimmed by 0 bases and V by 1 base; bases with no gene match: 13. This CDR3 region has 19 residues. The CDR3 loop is CASSLPSVGTGILNTEAFF. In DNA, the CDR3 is TGCGCCAGCAGCTTGCCCTCCGTGGGGACAGGGATATTGAACACTGAAGCTTTCTTT.

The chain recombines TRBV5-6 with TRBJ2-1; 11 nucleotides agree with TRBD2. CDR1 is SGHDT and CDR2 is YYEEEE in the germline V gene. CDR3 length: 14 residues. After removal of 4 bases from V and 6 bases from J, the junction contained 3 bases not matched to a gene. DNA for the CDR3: TGTGCCAGCAGCCTAGCGGGAGGAGGCAATGAGCAGTTCTTC. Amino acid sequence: CASSLAGGGNEQFF.

The DNA for the CDR3 is TGTGCCAGCTCCTGGGACAGGGGATTCCAAGAGACCCAGTACTTC. As protein: CASSWDRGFQETQYF. The chain combines TRBV2 with TRBJ2-5; 10 bases are shared with TRBD1. V shed 8 bases and J 1 base; nucleotides not matched to a gene: 7. Per germline, CDR1 SNHLY and CDR2 FYNNEI. This CDR3 is 15 amino acids long.

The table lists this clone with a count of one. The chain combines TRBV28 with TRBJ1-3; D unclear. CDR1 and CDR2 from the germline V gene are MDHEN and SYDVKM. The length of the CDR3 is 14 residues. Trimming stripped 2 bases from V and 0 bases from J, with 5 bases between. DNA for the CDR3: TGTGCCAGCAGTTTACTTGTCTCTGGAAACACCATATATTTT. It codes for CASSLLVSGNTIYF. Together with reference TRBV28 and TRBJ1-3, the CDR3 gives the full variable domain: DVKVTQSSRYLVKRTGEKVFLECVQDMDHENMFWYRQDPGLGLRLIYFSYDVKMKEKGDIPEGYSVSREKKERFSLILESASTNQTSMYLCASSLLVSGNTIYFGEGSWLTVV.

The CDR3 spells CASSAGTSLQETQYF. CDR3 in DNA: TGTGCCAGCAGCGCCGGGACTAGCCTACAAGAGACCCAGTACTTC. The chain uses TRBV9 and TRBJ2-5, with 9 nucleotides matching TRBD2. Looked up from germline, CDR1 is SGDLS and CDR2 is YYNGEE. CDR3 length: 15 residues. Losses at the gene ends were 3 bases for V and 2 bases for J; bases not matched to a gene: 5.

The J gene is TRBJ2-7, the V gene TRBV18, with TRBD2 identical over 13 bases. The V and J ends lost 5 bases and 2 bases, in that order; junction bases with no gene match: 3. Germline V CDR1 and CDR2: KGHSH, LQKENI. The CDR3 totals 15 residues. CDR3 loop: CASSRGTSGAYEQYF. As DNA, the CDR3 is TGTGCCAGCTCAAGGGGGACTAGCGGGGCCTACGAGCAGTACTTC.

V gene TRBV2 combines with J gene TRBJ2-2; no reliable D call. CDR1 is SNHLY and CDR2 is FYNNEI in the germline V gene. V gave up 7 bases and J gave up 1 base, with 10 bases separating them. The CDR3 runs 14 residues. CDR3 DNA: TGTGCCAGCATGGCCCAGCGGAACACCGGGGAGCTGTTTTTT. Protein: CASMAQRNTGELFF.

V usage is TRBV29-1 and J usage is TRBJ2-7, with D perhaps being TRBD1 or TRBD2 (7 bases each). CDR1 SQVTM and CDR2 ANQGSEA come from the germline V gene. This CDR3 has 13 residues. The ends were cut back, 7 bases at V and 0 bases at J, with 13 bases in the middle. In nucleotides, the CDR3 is TGCAGCGCCGGCAGGGGGGGCTCCTACGAGCAGTACTTC. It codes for CSAGRGGSYEQYF.

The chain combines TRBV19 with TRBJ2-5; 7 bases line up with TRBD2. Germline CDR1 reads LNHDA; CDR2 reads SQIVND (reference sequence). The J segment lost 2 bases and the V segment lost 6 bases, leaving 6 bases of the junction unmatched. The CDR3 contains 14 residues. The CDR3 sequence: CASRTASGQETQYF. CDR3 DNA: TGTGCCAGTAGGACCGCTAGCGGACAAGAGACCCAGTACTTC. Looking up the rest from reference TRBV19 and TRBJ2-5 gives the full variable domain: DGGITQSPKYLFRKEGQNVTLSCEQNLNHDAMYWYRQDPGQGLRLIYYSQIVNDFQKGDIAEGYSVSREKKESFPLTVTSAQKNPTAFYLCASRTASGQETQYFGPGTRLLVL.

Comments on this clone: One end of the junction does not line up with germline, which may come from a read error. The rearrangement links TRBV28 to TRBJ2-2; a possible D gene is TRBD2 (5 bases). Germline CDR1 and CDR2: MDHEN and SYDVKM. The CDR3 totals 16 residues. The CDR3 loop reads CASSLYFPGNIGELFF. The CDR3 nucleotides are TGTGCCAGCAGTTTGTACTTCCCCGGGAACATCGGGGAGCTGTTTTTT.

CDR3 sequence (DNA): TGTGCCAGCAGTTCCCCAGGGGGCGTAAGCTACGAGCAGTACTTC. Its translation: CASSSPGGVSYEQYF. The V gene is TRBV28, the J gene TRBJ2-7; 8 bases are shared with TRBD1. Unmatched junction bases numbered 8, after V lost 4 bases and J lost 3 bases. The CDR3 is 15 residues long. Germline loops: CDR1 MDHEN, CDR2 SYDVKM.